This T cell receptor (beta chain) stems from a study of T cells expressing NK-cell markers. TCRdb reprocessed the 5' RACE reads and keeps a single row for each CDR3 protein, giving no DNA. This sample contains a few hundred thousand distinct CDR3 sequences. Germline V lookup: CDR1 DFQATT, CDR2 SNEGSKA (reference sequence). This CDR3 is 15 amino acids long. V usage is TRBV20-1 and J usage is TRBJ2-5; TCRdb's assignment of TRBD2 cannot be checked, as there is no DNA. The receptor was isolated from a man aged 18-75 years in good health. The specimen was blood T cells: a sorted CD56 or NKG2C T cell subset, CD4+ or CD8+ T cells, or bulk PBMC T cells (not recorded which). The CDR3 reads CSASRASPTSETQYF.